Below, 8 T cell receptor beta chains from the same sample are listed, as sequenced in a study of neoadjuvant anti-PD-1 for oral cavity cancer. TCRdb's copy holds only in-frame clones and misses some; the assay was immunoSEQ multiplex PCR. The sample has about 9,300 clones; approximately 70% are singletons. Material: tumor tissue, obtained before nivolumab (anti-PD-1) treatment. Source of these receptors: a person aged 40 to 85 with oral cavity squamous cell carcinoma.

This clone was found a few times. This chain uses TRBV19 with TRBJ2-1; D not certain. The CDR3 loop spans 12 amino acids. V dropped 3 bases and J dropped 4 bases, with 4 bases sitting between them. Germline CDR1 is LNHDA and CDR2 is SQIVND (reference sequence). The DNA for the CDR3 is TGTGCCAGTAGTATGATTTACAATGAGCAGTTCTTC. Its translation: CASSMIYNEQFF.

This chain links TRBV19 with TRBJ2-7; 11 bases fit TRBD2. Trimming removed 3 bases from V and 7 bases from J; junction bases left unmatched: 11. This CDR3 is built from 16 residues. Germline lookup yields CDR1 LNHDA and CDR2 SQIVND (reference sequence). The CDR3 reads CASSIGVTSGDTEQYF. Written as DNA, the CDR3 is TGTGCCAGTAGTATTGGGGTGACTAGCGGGGATACGGAGCAGTACTTC.

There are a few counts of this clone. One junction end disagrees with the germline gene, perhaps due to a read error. CDR3 loop: CLLGEGYEQYF. The CDR3 bases are TGCCTTCTGGGGGAGGGATACGAGCAGTACTTC. V is TRBV9 and J is TRBJ2-7, with TRBD2 matching 7 bases. The CDR3 has 11 residues. The germline V gene has CDR1 SGDLS and CDR2 YYNGEE.

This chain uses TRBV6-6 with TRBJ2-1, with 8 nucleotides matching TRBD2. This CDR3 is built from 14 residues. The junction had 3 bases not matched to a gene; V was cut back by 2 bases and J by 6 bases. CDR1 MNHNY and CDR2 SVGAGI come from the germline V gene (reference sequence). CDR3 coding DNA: TGTGCCAGCAGTTACGGGACTAGTGCCAATGAGCAGTTCTTC. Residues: CASSYGTSANEQFF.

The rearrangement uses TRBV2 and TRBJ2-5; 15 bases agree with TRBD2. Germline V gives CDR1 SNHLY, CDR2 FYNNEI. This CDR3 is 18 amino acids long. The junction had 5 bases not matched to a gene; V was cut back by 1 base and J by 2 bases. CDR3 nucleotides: TGTGCCAGCAGTGAAGTGGGACTAGCGGGAGGCATTCAAGAGACCCAGTACTTC. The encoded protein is CASSEVGLAGGIQETQYF.

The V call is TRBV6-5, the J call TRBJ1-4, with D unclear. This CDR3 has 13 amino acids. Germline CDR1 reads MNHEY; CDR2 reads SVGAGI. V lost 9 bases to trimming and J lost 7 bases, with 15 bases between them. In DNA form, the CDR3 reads TGTGCCAGTAATAAGGCAGGCCTTGAAAAACTGTTTTTT. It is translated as CASNKAGLEKLFF.

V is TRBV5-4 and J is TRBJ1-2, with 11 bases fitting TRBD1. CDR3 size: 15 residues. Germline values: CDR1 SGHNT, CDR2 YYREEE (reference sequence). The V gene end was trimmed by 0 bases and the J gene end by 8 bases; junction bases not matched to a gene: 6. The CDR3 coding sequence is TGTGCCAGCAGCTTGGCTGGACAGGGGGCCAAGGGCTACACCTTC. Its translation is CASSLAGQGAKGYTF.

The CDR3 DNA is TGTGCCAGCAGTTACCCTAGGGGCAGGGGCACTGAAGCTTTCTTT. Its translation is CASSYPRGRGTEAFF. This chain joins TRBV6-6 and TRBJ1-1, with D possibly being TRBD1 (6 bases). Germline V CDR1 and CDR2: MNHNY, SVGAGI (reference sequence). V was pared by 2 bases and J by 4 bases, with 14 bases between. This CDR3 comprises 15 residues.